A selection of T cell receptor beta chains follows, all from one sample in a study of blood T cell repertoires in COVID-19. Profiling relied on immunoSEQ multiplex PCR, and the TCRdb table lists in-frame clones only, not all of them. The profile shows approximately 45,000 clones, approximately 87% of them singletons. What was sequenced was peripheral blood. The receptors were sampled from a man aged 40-49 years with COVID-19, enrolled during active disease. CDR3s include the opening cysteine and the closing phenylalanine or tryptophan. The order of the fields is V gene, CDR3 protein.

V gene: TRBV3-1/TRBV3-2; CDR3 protein: CASTRLAGGSNEQFF
V gene: TRBV10-1; CDR3 protein: CASSESQGREQYF
V gene: TRBV2; CDR3 protein: CATERDRTAFF
V gene: TRBV12-3/TRBV12-4; CDR3 protein: CASRRSTGELFF
V gene: TRBV19; CDR3 protein: CASSMQNQPQHF
V gene: TRBV10-2; CDR3 protein: CASSSTGELWKLFF
V gene: TRBV11-3; CDR3 protein: CASSHWDREETQYF
V gene: TRBV23-1; CDR3 protein: CASSRWTGPESGPLSSYNSPLHF
V gene: TRBV6-7; CDR3 protein: CASSYSRLPSGEGTDTQYF
V gene: TRBV4-2; CDR3 protein: CASSPGIYRVGGNTEAFF
V gene: TRBV29-1; CDR3 protein: CSLEGAGGADTQYF
V gene: TRBV28; CDR3 protein: CAVVQGSATNEKLFF
V gene: TRBV9; CDR3 protein: CASSAQGVSGNTIYF
V gene: TRBV12-3/TRBV12-4; CDR3 protein: CASSLHSGNTIYF
V gene: TRBV6-5; CDR3 protein: CATLPGGVLFETQYF
V gene: TRBV7-2; CDR3 protein: CASSLATSSGTGELFF
V gene: TRBV7-9; CDR3 protein: CASSSSRGLVYEQYF
V gene: TRBV15; CDR3 protein: CATSTGGFGEKLFF
V gene: TRBV10-3; CDR3 protein: CAISEPLAGGPDEQFF
V gene: TRBV29-1; CDR3 protein: CSVDSSSGTRIEQYF
V gene: TRBV11-2; CDR3 protein: CASSLGTGGDYTF
V gene: TRBV5-7; CDR3 protein: CASSLEVGQQYF
V gene: TRBV28; CDR3 protein: CASSPDSYGYTF
V gene: TRBV3-1/TRBV3-2; CDR3 protein: CASSQGLVNEQFF
V gene: TRBV3-1/TRBV3-2; CDR3 protein: CASSQDAQGPQEKLFF
V gene: TRBV5-1; CDR3 protein: CTSSSGLTEAFF
V gene: TRBV7-8; CDR3 protein: CASTPPGSYGYTF
V gene: TRBV11-3; CDR3 protein: CASSWTVDNEQFF
V gene: TRBV6-5; CDR3 protein: CASSSNYGYTF
V gene: TRBV19; CDR3 protein: CASSTRTATEAFF
V gene: TRBV7-9; CDR3 protein: CASSLQKGLAGGEEQFF